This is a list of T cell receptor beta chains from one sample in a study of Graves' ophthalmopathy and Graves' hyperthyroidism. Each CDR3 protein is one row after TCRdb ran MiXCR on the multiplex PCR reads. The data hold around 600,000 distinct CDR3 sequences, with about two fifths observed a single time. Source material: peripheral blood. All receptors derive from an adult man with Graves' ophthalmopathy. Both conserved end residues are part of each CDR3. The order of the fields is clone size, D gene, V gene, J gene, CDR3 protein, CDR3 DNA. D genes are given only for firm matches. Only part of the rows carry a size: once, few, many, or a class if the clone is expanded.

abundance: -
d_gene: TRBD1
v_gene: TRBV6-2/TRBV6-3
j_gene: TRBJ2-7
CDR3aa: CASSSGQGYYEQYF
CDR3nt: TGTGCCAGCAGCTCCGGACAGGGGTACTACGAGCAGTACTTC

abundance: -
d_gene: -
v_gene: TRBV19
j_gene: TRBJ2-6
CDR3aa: CASSQEVASSGANVLTF
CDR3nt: TGTGCCAGCAGCCAAGAAGTAGCCAGCTCTGGGGCCAACGTCCTGACTTTC

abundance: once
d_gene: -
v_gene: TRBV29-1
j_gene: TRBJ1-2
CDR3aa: CSVAGRRSYGYTF
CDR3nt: TGCAGCGTGGCGGGACGGAGGTCCTATGGCTACACCTTC

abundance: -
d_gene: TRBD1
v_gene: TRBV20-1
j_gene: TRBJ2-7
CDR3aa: CCASIGQGNYEQYF
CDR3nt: TGCTGTGCTTCCATTGGACAGGGCAACTACGAGCAGTACTTC

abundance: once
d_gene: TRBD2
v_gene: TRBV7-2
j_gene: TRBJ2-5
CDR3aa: CASSVVPGGKTQYF
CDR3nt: TGTGCCAGCAGCGTAGTGCCGGGAGGAAAGACCCAGTACTTC

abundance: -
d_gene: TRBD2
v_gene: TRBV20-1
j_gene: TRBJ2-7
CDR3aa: CSARDLSGLAGVYEQYF
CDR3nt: TGCAGTGCTAGAGATTTATCGGGACTAGCGGGTGTCTACGAGCAGTACTTC

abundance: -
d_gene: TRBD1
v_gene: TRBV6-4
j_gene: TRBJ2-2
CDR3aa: CASRPGGVTGELFF
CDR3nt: TGTGCCAGCAGACCAGGGGGCGTCACCGGGGAGCTGTTTTTT

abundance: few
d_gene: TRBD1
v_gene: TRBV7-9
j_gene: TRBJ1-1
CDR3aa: CASSLDEFGTGAFF
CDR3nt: TGTGCCAGCAGCTTAGACGAATTTGGGACAGGAGCTTTCTTT

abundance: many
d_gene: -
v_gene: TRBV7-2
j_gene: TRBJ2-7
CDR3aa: CASSHKDRTYEQYF
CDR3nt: TGTGCCAGCAGCCATAAGGACAGAACCTACGAGCAGTACTTC

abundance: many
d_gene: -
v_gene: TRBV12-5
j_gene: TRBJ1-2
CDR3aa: CASGLARVDYGYTF
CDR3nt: TGTGCTAGTGGTTTGGCCAGGGTGGACTATGGCTACACCTTC

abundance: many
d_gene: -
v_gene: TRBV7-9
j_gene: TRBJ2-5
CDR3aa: CASSFPHQETQYF
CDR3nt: TGTGCCAGCAGCTTCCCACACCAAGAGACCCAGTACTTC

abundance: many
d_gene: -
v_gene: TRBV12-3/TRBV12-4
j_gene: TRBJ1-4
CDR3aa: CASSPEVQQDKLFF
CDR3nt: TGTGCCAGCAGCCCAGAGGTACAGCAGGACAAACTGTTTTTT

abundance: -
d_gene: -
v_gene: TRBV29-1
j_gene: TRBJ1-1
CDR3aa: CSVEGTGRAPNTEAFF
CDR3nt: TGCAGCGTTGAAGGGACTGGTCGGGCCCCGAACACTGAAGCTTTCTTT

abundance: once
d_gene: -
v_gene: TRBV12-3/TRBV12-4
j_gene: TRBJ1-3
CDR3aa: CASSREGVTIYF
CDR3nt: TGTGCCAGCAGTCGTGAGGGGGTCACCATATATTTT

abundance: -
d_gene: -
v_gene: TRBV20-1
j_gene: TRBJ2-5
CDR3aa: CSAPAREQETQYF
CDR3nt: TGCAGTGCCCCAGCGAGGGAACAAGAGACCCAGTACTTC

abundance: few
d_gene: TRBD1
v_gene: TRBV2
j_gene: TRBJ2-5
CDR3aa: CASRTGPHQPQYF
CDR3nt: TGTGCCAGCAGGACAGGGCCTCATCAGCCCCAGTACTTC

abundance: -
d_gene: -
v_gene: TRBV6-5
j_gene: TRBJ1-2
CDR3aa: CASSEYHSNYGYTF
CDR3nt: TGTGCCAGCAGTGAATATCACAGCAACTATGGCTACACCTTC